The 5 T cell receptor beta chains listed next were all sequenced from one sample in a study of cytomegalovirus exposure and HLA in healthy donors. Vbeta (60) and Jbeta (13) primers were used in the PCR. Clones were sequenced by immunoSEQ multiplex PCR, and TCRdb holds only the in-frame ones, with some missing. Here the sample table reports 150,000 to 200,000 clones. Material for sequencing was PBMCs. The receptors were gathered from a woman between 18 and 29 years old in good health and CMV-seropositive.

The chain uses TRBV7-2 and TRBJ2-5; 7 bases align to TRBD2. The J segment lost 5 bases and the V segment lost 5 bases, leaving 11 bases of the junction unmatched. CDR3 length: 15 amino acids. Germline V gene lookup returns CDR1 SGHTA and CDR2 FQGNSA. The CDR3 nucleotides are TGTGCCAGCAGCCCGTCGTTGGGGGGGTTCGAGACCCAGTACTTC. The encoded protein is CASSPSLGGFETQYF. The variable domain in full, with the rest retrieved from reference TRBV7-2 and TRBJ2-5, is GAGVSQSPSNKVTEKGKDVELRCDPISGHTALYWYRQSLGQGLEFLIYFQGNSAPDKSGLPSDRFSAERTGGSVSTLTIQRTQQEDSAVYLCASSPSLGGFETQYFGPGTRLLVL.

The chain is built from TRBV29-1 and TRBJ1-1, with D maybe TRBD1 (5 bases). Looked up from germline, CDR1 is SQVTM and CDR2 is ANQGSEA. V dropped 7 bases and J dropped 6 bases, with 21 bases sitting between them. CDR3 length: 14 amino acids. The chain's CDR3 is CSAAAGRSVPEAFF. CDR3 nucleotides: TGCAGCGCGGCGGCAGGGCGGTCTGTCCCTGAAGCTTTCTTT.

This chain links TRBV4-3 with TRBJ2-5, with unresolved D. Germline V gene data show CDR1 as LGHNA and CDR2 as YSLEER. This CDR3 region has 13 residues. V shed 1 base and J shed 5 bases, with 8 bases lying between them. This chain's CDR3 is CASSQGLGETQYF. The CDR3 DNA is TGCGCCAGCAGCCAAGGCCTAGGCGAGACCCAGTACTTC.

The chain employs TRBV6-5 and TRBJ1-6, with 8 positions matching TRBD1. From germline, CDR1 is MNHEY and CDR2 SVGAGI. This CDR3 region has 15 residues. J gave up 10 bases and V 0 bases, and 5 bases lay outside the gene matches. CDR3: CASSYSRTGNSPLHF. CDR3 coding DNA: TGTGCCAGCAGTTACTCCCGGACAGGGAACTCACCCCTCCACTTT.

V gene TRBV18 combines with J gene TRBJ2-2; 9 bases fit TRBD1. V lost 5 bases and J lost 1; bases outside the gene matches: 5. This CDR3 region has 16 residues. Germline CDR1 reads KGHSH; CDR2 reads LQKENI. The CDR3 region has the DNA TGTGCCAGCTCAACGGACAGGGGAAGGAACACCGGGGAGCTGTTTTTT. This encodes CASSTDRGRNTGELFF.